The T cell receptor beta chain under discussion was sequenced for a study of blood T cell repertoires in COVID-19. Study background: Sites in the United States, Italy and Spain provided acute and convalescent COVID-19 samples. T cells, B-cell-depleted T cells, or PBMCs supplied cDNA or gDNA.

Original analysis: Researchers report that nucleated cell counts were estimated from reference gene primer amplification. Repertoires were generated with immunoSEQ multiplex PCR, while TCRdb's copy carries only in-frame clones and drops some. D and trimming were read from the DNA, whereas the V and J calls and clone size are those reported in that table. The top ten clones hold roughly 30% of a sample with tens of thousands of clones, around three quarters of them seen once. CDR1 is SGHNT, CDR2 YYREEE, per germline (reference sequence). With 3 bases clipped from V and 4 bases from J, the junction kept 6 bases outside the gene matches. The CDR3 contains 15 residues.

The clonotype comes from a woman older than 75 with acute or convalescent COVID-19. Input material: peripheral blood. V usage is TRBV5-4 and J usage is TRBJ1-1; TRBD1 agrees at 10 bases. As DNA, the CDR3 is TGTGCCAGCAGCTCCCGGGACAGGGGTGCCACTGAAGCTTTCTTT. It encodes CASSSRDRGATEAFF. The entire variable domain, with the rest obtained from reference TRBV5-4 and TRBJ1-1, is as follows: ETGVTQSPTHLIKTRGQQVTLRCSSQSGHNTVSWYQQALGQGPQFIFQYYREEENGRGNFPPRFSGLQFPNYSSELNVNALELDDSALYLCASSSRDRGATEAFFGQGTRLTVV.